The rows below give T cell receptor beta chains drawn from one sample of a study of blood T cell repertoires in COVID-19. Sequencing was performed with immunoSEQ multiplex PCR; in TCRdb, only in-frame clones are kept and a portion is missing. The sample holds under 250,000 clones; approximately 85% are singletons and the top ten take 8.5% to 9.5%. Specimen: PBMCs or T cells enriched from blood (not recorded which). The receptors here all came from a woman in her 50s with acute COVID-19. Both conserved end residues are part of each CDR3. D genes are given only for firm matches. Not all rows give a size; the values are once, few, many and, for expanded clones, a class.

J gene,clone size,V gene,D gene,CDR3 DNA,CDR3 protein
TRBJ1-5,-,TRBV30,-,TGTGCCTGGAGTTCCCCACAGGGAATCAATCAGCCCCAGCATTTT,CAWSSPQGINQPQHF
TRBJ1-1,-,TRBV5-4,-,TGTGCCAGCAGTGCAGGACTTAGCACTGAAGCTTTCTTT,CASSAGLSTEAFF
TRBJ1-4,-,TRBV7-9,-,TGTGCCAGCAGCTTAAGGAACTGGGCCGCAACTAATGAAAAACTGTTTTTT,CASSLRNWAATNEKLFF
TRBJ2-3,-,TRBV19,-,TGTGCCAGTAGTATCCCTGGCCAACCCACAGATACGCAGTATTTT,CASSIPGQPTDTQYF
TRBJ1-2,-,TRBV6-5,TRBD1,TGTGCCAGCTTACAGGGGGCGGCGAACTATGGCTACACCTTC,CASLQGAANYGYTF
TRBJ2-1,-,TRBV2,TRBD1,TGTGCCAGCAGGCAGGGGGCGCAAAATGAGCAGTTCTTC,CASRQGAQNEQFF
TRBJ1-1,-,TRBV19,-,TGTGCCAGTAGTATGGGGCAGAACACTGAAGCTTTCTTT,CASSMGQNTEAFF
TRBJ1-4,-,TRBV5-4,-,TGTGCCAGCAGCTTCGAGGGACTAAATGAAAAACTGTTTTTT,CASSFEGLNEKLFF
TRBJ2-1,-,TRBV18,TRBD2,TGTGCCAGCTCACCACCGGGACTAGGCGGAAATGAGCAGTTCTTC,CASSPPGLGGNEQFF
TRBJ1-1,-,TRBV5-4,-,TGTGCCAGCAACCTTGACCCCGGGCCCCGGGGGACTGAAGCTTTCTTT,CASNLDPGPRGTEAFF
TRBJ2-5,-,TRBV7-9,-,TGTGCCAGCAGCCCCCAAGGCCTAGAGCAGACCCAGTACTTC,CASSPQGLEQTQYF
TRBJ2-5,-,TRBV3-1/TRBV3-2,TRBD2,TGTGCCAGCAGGGAGGCGGGGGGGCCGAAGACCCAGTACTTC,CASREAGGPKTQYF
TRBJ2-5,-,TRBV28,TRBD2,TGTGCCAGCATCTCTAGCGGCCAAGAGACCCAGTACTTC,CASISSGQETQYF
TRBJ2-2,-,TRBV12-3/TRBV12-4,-,TGTGCCAGCAGTTGGGGGGACACCGGGGAGCTGTTTTTT,CASSWGDTGELFF
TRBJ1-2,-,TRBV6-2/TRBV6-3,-,TGTGCCAGCACTTACTCGAGACTCCTGGGCTACACCTTC,CASTYSRLLGYTF
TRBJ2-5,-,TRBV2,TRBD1,TGTGCCGCCGGGACAGGGGGCCCAGAGACCCAGTACTTC,CAAGTGGPETQYF
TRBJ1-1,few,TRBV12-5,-,TGTGCTAGTGGTTTGAATCCATTACGGGGGGAAGCTTTCTTT,CASGLNPLRGEAFF
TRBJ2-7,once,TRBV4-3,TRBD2,TGCGCCAGCAGCCTCGGGACTAGCGGATCCTACGAGCAGTACTTC,CASSLGTSGSYEQYF
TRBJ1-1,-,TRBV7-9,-,TGTGCCAGCAGCGACCCGGGACATATGAACACTGAAGCTTTCTTT,CASSDPGHMNTEAFF
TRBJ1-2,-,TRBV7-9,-,TGTGCCAGCAGCTTATCCCTTCTCTATGGCTACACCTTC,CASSLSLLYGYTF
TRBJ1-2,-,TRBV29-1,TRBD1,TGCAGCGTTGAACAGGACAGGGTTGGCTACACCTTC,CSVEQDRVGYTF
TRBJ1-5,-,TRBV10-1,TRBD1,TGCGCCAGCAGTGGGGACAGAAATCAGCCCCAGCATTTT,CASSGDRNQPQHF
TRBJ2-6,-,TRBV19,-,TGTGCCAGTACCGGTCCGGGGTCTGGGGCCAACGTCCTGACTTTC,CASTGPGSGANVLTF
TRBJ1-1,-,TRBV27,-,TGTGCCAGCAGTTTATTCGGCCAGGTGAACACTGAAGCTTTCTTT,CASSLFGQVNTEAFF
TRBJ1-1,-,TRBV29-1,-,TGCAGCGTTGGGGGGGGCGGTCCGAACACTGAAGCTTTCTTT,CSVGGGGPNTEAFF
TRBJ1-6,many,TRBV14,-,TGTGCCAGCAGCCAAGGTGGCATTTTCTCCTATAATTCACCCCTCCACTTT,CASSQGGIFSYNSPLHF
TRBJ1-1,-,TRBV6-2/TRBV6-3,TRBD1,TGTGCCAGCAGCCCTGGGGACAGATCGATGAACACTGAAGCTTTCTTT,CASSPGDRSMNTEAFF
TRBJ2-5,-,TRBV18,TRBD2,TGTGCCAGCTCACCACGGTCCATAGCGGGGAAACAAGAGACCCAGTACTTC,CASSPRSIAGKQETQYF
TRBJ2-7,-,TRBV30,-,TGTGCCTTTACAGACAAGGCTTACGAGCAGTACTTC,CAFTDKAYEQYF
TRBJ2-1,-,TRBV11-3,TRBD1,TGTGCCAGCAGCTTCGGGGACAGGGAAGATGAGCAGTTCTTC,CASSFGDREDEQFF